Shown below are 17 T cell receptor beta chains from a single sample sequenced in a study of human T cells and chemical hapten exposure (dated by TCRdb to 2020 to 2022). Taken with the paper, the label for time point translates to: patch test 2, 6 weeks after DPC sensitization. Per the publication, the treatment or condition label means: therapeutic diphenylcyclopropenone sensitization with weekly scalp DPC. Library preparation used RACE. The sequencing machine was a NextSeq 500. Clones were called with MiXCR by TCRdb after fastp trimmed the public reads at Q25, and only in-frame beta chains were retained. A single entry per CDR3 protein holds the most common genes and DNA from its merged rows. Here the sample has about 69,000 distinct CDR3 sequences; about 9.3% occur a single time. The ten largest clones capture about 6.9% of the sample. The sequenced sample was whole blood, obtained in connection with sensitization to the hapten diphenylcyclopropenone (DPC). These receptors all stem from a woman in her fifties or sixties with alopecia areata. Some clones in this sample may be carry-over from other donors' samples.

This clonotype was counted many times. The chain joins TRBV4-2 to TRBJ2-3, with unresolved D. Germline V gene sequence: CDR1 LGHNA, CDR2 YNFKEQ. With 1 base removed from V and 4 bases from J, the gap between germline ends came to 6 bases. CDR3 length equals 13 residues. The CDR3 sequence: CASSQGRADTQYF. The CDR3 DNA follows: TGTGCCAGCAGCCAAGGACGGGCAGATACGCAGTATTTT.

This clonotype was detected many times. The rearrangement joins TRBV29-1 to TRBJ1-1; D unresolved. Germline assignment: CDR1 SQVTM and CDR2 ANQGSEA. V was trimmed by 1 base and J by 10 bases, leaving 1 base between them. CDR3 size: 8 residues. The CDR3 loop is CSVEGAFF. CDR3 bases: TGCAGCGTTGAAGGAGCTTTCTTT.

In this sample, this clonotype turned up many times. J is TRBJ1-1 and V is TRBV12-3 or TRBV12-4; D is ambiguous. V was cut by 1 base and J by 0 bases, with 12 bases left in between. The CDR3 spans 16 residues. The CDR3, as DNA: TGTGCCAGCAGTTTAGGGTCGTGGCAGTTGAACACTGAAGCTTTCTTT. Protein product: CASSLGSWQLNTEAFF.

This clonotype has ten or more counts. This chain joins TRBV5-1 and TRBJ2-1; TRBD2 aligns across 10 bases. Per germline, CDR1 SGHRS and CDR2 YFSETQ. V shed 1 base and J 0 bases; nucleotides not matched to a gene: 10. This CDR3 is 19 amino acids long. The CDR3 DNA follows: TGCGCCAGCAGCTTGTTAGCGGGAGGAGTCTCGAGCTCCTACAATGAGCAGTTCTTC. Protein product: CASSLLAGGVSSSYNEQFF.

Ten or more counts support this clonotype. V is TRBV12-3 or TRBV12-4 and J is TRBJ1-3; D not certain. Trimming took 1 base from V and 2 from J, leaving 12 bases between them. The CDR3 loop spans 16 amino acids. CDR3 nucleotide sequence: TGTGCCAGCAGTTTAGATCCCTCGATACCTGGAAACACCATATATTTT. It is translated as CASSLDPSIPGNTIYF.

This clonotype was observed many times. The rearrangement links TRBV6-2 or TRBV6-3 to TRBJ1-5, with TRBD1 identical over 8 bases. Germline-derived CDR1 and CDR2 are MNHEY and SVGEGT. V lost 7 bases and J lost 2; bases outside the gene matches: 7. The CDR3 is made up of 15 amino acids. The CDR3 DNA reads as TGTGCCAGCACAGACGCGGGACAGGGCAATCAGCCCCAGCATTTT. This codes for CASTDAGQGNQPQHF.

This clonotype was detected many times. The rearrangement uses TRBV19 and TRBJ1-5, with 7 bases fitting TRBD1. The CDR3 loop spans 14 amino acids. The germline CDR1 and CDR2 sequences are LNHDA and SQIVND (reference sequence). V gave up 3 bases and J gave up 4 bases; unmatched junction bases: 3. The CDR3 bases are TGTGCCAGTAGTATGTCAGGGGGGAATCAGCCCCAGCATTTT. It encodes CASSMSGGNQPQHF.

This rearrangement joins TRBV6-5 to TRBJ1-3; D is perhaps TRBD1 (5 bases). From germline, CDR1 is MNHEY and CDR2 SVGAGI. Trimming took off 6 bases at V and 1 base at J, with 10 bases between the two ends. The CDR3 contains 14 residues. The CDR3 bases are TGTGCCAGCAGACAACAGGCATCTGGAAACACCATATATTTT. Translated: CASRQQASGNTIYF.

V and J are TRBV6-4 and TRBJ1-1; D is unclear. Trimming left V 0 bases short and J 1 base short, with 9 bases between. This CDR3 spans 15 amino acids. Germline-derived CDR1 and CDR2 are MRHNA and SNTAGT. CDR3 nucleotide sequence: TGTGCCAGCAGTGACTCTTCCCGAGGGAACACTGAAGCTTTCTTT. The encoded protein is CASSDSSRGNTEAFF.

Ten or more counts support this clonotype. The junction and the germline gene differ at one end; a read error may be behind it. This chain connects TRBV20-1 to TRBJ2-7, with 7 bases aligning to TRBD1. The CDR3 is made up of 15 amino acids. Germline V lookup: CDR1 DFQATT, CDR2 SNEGSKA (reference sequence). Here the CDR3 reads CSAGDTGAASYEQYF. The CDR3 nucleotides are TGCAGTGCTGGAGATACAGGGGCGGCCTCCTACGAGCAGTACTTC.

This clonotype was recorded many times. V is TRBV5-1 and J is TRBJ2-5; 12 positions agree with TRBD2. After removal of 4 bases from V and 4 bases from J, the junction contained 5 bases not matched to a gene. This CDR3 is built from 15 residues. CDR1 and CDR2 (germline): SGHRS, YFSETQ. This CDR3 is CASSPPGLAGETQYF. The CDR3 coding sequence is TGCGCCAGCAGCCCACCGGGACTAGCGGGAGAGACCCAGTACTTC.

This clonotype showed up many times. V and J are TRBV21-1 and TRBJ2-1; the table gives TRBD2 as D, unverified against the DNA. TRBV21-1 is recorded as a pseudogene. The CDR3 extends over 16 amino acids. CDR3 bases: TGTGCCAGCAGCAAACCTCCCGCGAGCTCCTACAATGAGCAGTTCTTC. Protein product: CASSKPPASSYNEQFF.

This clonotype was recorded many times. This rearrangement joins TRBV29-1 to TRBJ2-3; no definite D call. The CDR3 length is 10 residues. The germline CDR1 and CDR2 sequences are SQVTM and ANQGSEA. V lost 4 bases and J lost 5, with 4 bases in between. The CDR3: CSVGIDTQYF. The CDR3 DNA sequence: TGCAGCGTTGGGATAGATACGCAGTATTTT.

The chain has TRBV9 and TRBJ1-3, with D perhaps TRBD1 (6 bases). Germline lookup yields CDR1 SGDLS and CDR2 YYNGEE. The CDR3 contains 16 residues. The V end was cut by 2 bases, the J end by 2 bases, with 14 bases between. The DNA of the CDR3 is TGTGCCAGCAGCGTTCACCAGGGGAGGGCTGGAAACACCATATATTTT. Its protein is CASSVHQGRAGNTIYF. The full variable domain, rest sourced from reference TRBV9 and TRBJ1-3, is DSGVTQTPKHLITATGQRVTLRCSPRSGDLSVYWYQQSLDQGLQFLIQYYNGEERAKGNILERFSAQQFPDLHSELNLSSLELGDSALYFCASSVHQGRAGNTIYFGEGSWLTVV.

This rearrangement joins TRBV11-2 to TRBJ1-3; D not certain. This CDR3 contains 18 residues. Trimming cost V 4 bases and J 0 bases, with 19 bases left between them. The germline V gene has CDR1 SGHAT and CDR2 FQNNGV. Written as DNA, the CDR3 is TGTGCCAGCAGCTCCCTTCTAGACATGACGAGCTCTGGAAACACCATATATTTT. Translated: CASSSLLDMTSSGNTIYF.

The V gene is TRBV7-6, the J gene TRBJ2-3, with D possibly being TRBD1 or TRBD2 (6 bases each). Germline CDR1 is SGHVS and CDR2 is FNYEAQ. CDR3 length: 15 amino acids. Trimming shortened V by 2 bases and J by 6 bases, and 15 bases separated the two germline ends. CDR3 residues: CASSLTQGGPDTQYF. The CDR3 nucleotides read TGTGCCAGCAGCTTAACACAGGGAGGCCCGGATACGCAGTATTTT.

This clonotype was observed many times. The chain is built from TRBV20-1 and TRBJ1-6, with a tentative D call TRBD1 (5 bases). This CDR3 is 16 amino acids long. CDR1 and CDR2 (germline): DFQATT, SNEGSKA (reference sequence). V dropped 0 bases and J dropped 7 bases, with 16 bases sitting between them. CDR3 DNA sequence: TGCAGTGCTAGAGATCGGAGGGACGGGGGAAATTCACCCCTCCACTTT. Encoded protein: CSARDRRDGGNSPLHF.